This T cell receptor beta chain was documented in a study of early T cells in non-severe SARS-CoV-2 infection. TCRdb used MiXCR to reprocess the 5' RACE reads, holding one entry per CDR3 protein. This sample carries approximately 31,000 distinct CDR3 sequences, 5% to 6% of them seen once, and the ten largest clones take approximately 6.1%. The receptor was isolated from an adult who was a healthcare worker with PCR-confirmed SARS-CoV-2 infection or an uninfected control (not recorded which). Sequences were obtained from whole blood.

In DNA, the CDR3 is TGTGCCAGCAGCCAAGCGGCAGGAGAGACTGAAGCTTTCTTT. Its translation: CASSQAAGETEAFF. The chain joins TRBV4-2 to TRBJ1-1; D is unresolved. Germline CDR1 and CDR2: LGHNA and YNFKEQ. The CDR3 has 14 residues. Trimming pared 1 base from V and 5 bases from J, leaving 11 bases between.